This T cell receptor beta chain came from a study of blood T cells in healthy people across ages. Study context: Per every two T cells, about one barcoded beta molecule was captured by template switching.

CDR1 is DFQATT and CDR2 is SNEGSKA in the germline V gene (reference sequence). Trimming removed 6 bases at V and 7 bases at J, with 21 bases between. The CDR3 covers 14 residues. As concerns this clonotype: The antigen is not known.

General study points: Fewer expanded clones and more diversity marked long-lived versus aged donors.

Using a J-beta primer mix together with a sample-barcoded 5' primer, a second PCR was run for roughly 7 to 12 cycles. Any given sample supplied a minimum of 3 million CDR3-containing paired-end reads. Via MiXCR, TCRdb re-called the 5' RACE reads, giving one row per CDR3 protein. The sample records about 1,400,000 distinct CDR3 sequences, 55% to 75% being singletons. This chain links TRBV20-1 with TRBJ2-5; D might be TRBD2 (6 bases). This clonotype was obtained from a man aged 18 to 29 in good health. Sequencing used blood. The CDR3 sequence: CSAQIAADEGTQYF. In nucleotides, the CDR3 is TGCAGTGCCCAGATAGCGGCGGACGAGGGGACCCAGTACTTC.